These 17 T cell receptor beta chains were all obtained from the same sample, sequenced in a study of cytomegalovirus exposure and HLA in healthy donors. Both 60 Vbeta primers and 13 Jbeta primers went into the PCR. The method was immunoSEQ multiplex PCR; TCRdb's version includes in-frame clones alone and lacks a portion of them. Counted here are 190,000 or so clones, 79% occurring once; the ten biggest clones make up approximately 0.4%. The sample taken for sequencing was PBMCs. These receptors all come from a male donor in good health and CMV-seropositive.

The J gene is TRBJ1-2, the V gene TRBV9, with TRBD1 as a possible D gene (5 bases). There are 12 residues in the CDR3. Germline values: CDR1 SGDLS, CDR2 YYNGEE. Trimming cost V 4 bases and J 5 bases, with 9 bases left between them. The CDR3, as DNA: TGTGCCAGCAGCCCCGGGACTTATGGCTACACCTTC. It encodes CASSPGTYGYTF.

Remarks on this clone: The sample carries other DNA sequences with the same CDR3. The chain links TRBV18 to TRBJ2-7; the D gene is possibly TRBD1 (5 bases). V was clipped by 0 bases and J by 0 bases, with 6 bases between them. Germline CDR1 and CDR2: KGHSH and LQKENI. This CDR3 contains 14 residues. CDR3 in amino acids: CASSPPGRSYEQYF. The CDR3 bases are TGTGCCAGCTCACCACCGGGGCGCTCCTACGAGCAGTACTTC.

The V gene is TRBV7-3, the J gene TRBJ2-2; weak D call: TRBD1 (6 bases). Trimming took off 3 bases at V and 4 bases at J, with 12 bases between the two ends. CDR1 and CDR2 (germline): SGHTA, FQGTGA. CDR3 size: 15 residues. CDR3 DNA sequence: TGTGCCAGCAGCTTTATGGGGGCGAGCACCGGGGAGCTGTTTTTT. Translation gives CASSFMGASTGELFF.

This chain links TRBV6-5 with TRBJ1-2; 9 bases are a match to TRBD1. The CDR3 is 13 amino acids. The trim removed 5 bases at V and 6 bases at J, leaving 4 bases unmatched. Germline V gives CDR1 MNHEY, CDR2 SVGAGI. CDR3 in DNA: TGTGCCAGCAGTCTACAGGGGGCAGATGGCTACACCTTC. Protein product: CASSLQGADGYTF.

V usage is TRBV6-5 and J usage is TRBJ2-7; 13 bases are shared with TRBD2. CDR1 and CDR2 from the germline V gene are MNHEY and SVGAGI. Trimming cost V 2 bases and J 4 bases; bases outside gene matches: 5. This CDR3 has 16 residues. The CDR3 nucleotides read TGTGCCAGCAGTTACAGACGGACTAGCGGGAGTTACGAGCAGTACTTC. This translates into CASSYRRTSGSYEQYF.

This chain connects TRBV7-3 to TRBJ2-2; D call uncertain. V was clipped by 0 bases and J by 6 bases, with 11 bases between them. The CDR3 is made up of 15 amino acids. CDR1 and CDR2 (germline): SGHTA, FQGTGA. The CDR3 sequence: CASSLTGLGSGELFF. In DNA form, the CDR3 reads TGTGCCAGCAGCTTAACAGGCCTAGGATCCGGGGAGCTGTTTTTT.

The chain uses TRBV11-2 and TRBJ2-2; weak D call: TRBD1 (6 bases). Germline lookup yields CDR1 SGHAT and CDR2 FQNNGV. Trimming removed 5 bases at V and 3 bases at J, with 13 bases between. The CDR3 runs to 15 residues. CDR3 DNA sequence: TGTGCCAGCAGCCGGCCCAGGGGCGACACCGGGGAGCTGTTTTTT. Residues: CASSRPRGDTGELFF.

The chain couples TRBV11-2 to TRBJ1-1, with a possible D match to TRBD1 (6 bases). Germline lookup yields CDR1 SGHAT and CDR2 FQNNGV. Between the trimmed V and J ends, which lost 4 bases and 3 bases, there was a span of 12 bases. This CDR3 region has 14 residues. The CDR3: CASSSPGVDTEAFF. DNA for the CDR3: TGTGCCAGCAGCTCCCCAGGGGTCGACACTGAAGCTTTCTTT.

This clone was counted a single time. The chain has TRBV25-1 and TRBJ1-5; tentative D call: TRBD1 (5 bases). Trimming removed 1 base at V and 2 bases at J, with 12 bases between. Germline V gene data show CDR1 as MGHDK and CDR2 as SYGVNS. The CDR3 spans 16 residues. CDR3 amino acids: CASSEWGQGGNQPQHF. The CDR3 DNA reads TGTGCCAGCAGTGAATGGGGCCAGGGTGGCAATCAGCCCCAGCATTTT.

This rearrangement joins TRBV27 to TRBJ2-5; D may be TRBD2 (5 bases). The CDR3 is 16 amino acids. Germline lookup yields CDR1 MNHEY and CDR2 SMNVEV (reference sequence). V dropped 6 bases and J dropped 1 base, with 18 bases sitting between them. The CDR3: CASRSIGGDPQETQYF. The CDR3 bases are TGTGCCAGCAGGTCGATTGGAGGTGATCCCCAAGAGACCCAGTACTTC.

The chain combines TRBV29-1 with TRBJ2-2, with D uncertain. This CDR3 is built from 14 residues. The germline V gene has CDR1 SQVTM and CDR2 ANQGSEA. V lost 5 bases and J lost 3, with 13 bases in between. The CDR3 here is CSVSSILYTGELFF. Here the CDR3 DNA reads TGCAGCGTTTCCTCAATACTCTACACCGGGGAGCTGTTTTTT.

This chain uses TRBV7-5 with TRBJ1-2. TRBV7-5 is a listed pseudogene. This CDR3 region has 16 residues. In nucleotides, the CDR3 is TGTGTCAGAAGCCTCCAGGTGGAGGAGATTTACTATGGCTACACCTTC. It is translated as CVRSLQVEEIYYGYTF.

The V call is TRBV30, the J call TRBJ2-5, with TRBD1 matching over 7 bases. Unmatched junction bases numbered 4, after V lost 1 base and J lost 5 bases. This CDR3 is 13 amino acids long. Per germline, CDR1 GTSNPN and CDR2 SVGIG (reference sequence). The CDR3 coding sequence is TGTGCCTGGAGTGGTGACAGGGCGGAGACCCAGTACTTC. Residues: CAWSGDRAETQYF. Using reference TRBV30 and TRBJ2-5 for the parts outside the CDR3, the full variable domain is SQTIHQWPATLVQPVGSPLSLECTVEGTSNPNLYWYRQAAGRGLQLLFYSVGIGQISSEVPQNLSASRPQDRQFILSSKKLLLSDSGFYLCAWSGDRAETQYFGPGTRLLVL.

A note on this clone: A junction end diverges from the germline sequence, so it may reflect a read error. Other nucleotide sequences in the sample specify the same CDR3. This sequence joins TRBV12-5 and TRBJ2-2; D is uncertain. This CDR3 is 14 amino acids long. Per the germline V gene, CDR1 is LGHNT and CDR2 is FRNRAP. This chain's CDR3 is CASGLWPNTGELFF. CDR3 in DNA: TGCGCTAGTGGTTTGTGGCCGAACACCGGGGAGCTGTTTTTT.

In DNA form, the CDR3 reads TGTGCCAGCAGTGAAGATATGGCGGGAGTGCAGTTCTTC. It specifies CASSEDMAGVQFF. The chain links TRBV2 to TRBJ2-1, with 7 bases matching TRBD2. Germline V gene sequence: CDR1 SNHLY, CDR2 FYNNEI. J was trimmed by 12 bases and V by 1 base; bases with no gene match: 6. This CDR3 has 13 residues.

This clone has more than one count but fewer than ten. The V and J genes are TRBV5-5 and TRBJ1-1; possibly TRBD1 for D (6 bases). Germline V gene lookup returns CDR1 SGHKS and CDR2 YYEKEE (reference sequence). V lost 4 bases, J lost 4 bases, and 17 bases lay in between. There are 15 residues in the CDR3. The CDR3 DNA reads TGTGCCAGCAGCCTTCCAAAGTCAGGGGTCACTGAAGCTTTCTTT. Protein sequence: CASSLPKSGVTEAFF.

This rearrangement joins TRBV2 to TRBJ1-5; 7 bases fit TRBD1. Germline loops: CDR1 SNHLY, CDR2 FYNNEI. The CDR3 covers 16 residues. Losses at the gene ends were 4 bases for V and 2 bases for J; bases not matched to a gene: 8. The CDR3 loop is CASSGQGSLGNQPQHF. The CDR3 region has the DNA TGTGCCAGCAGTGGACAGGGTAGTTTGGGCAATCAGCCCCAGCATTTT.